Listed below are T cell receptor beta chains from one sample, sequenced in a study of sequential checkpoint blockade in melanoma. Clones were sequenced by immunoSEQ multiplex PCR, and TCRdb holds only the in-frame ones, with some missing. The data contain about 12,000 clones, about a quarter of them singletons. The sample here was tumor tissue (inferred from file names), taken from a patient given nivolumab and ipilimumab in sequence. Receptors originate from a human donor with melanoma. Both conserved end residues are part of each CDR3. The D gene is left open where the match is weak. Size is omitted from some rows. Given values are once, few, many or a class for expanded clones.

TRBJ2-3,NA,few,TRBV5-1,CASSQSRDKHTQYF,TGCGCCAGCAGCCAAAGCCGGGACAAACATACGCAGTATTTT
TRBJ2-3,TRBD2,few,TRBV6-8,CASSHGTSGGGSTDTQYF,TGTGCCAGCAGTCACGGGACTAGCGGGGGGGGTAGCACAGATACGCAGTATTTT
TRBJ2-5,NA,NA,TRBV29-1,CSVDMTRETQYF,TGCAGCGTTGATATGACACGAGAGACCCAGTACTTC
TRBJ1-5,NA,many,TRBV19,CASGDRGPRPQHF,TGTGCCAGTGGGGACCGGGGACCCCGGCCCCAGCATTTT
TRBJ1-1,NA,NA,TRBV18,CASSPRQERAHTEAFF,TGTGCCAGCTCACCACGTCAGGAAAGGGCACACACTGAAGCTTTCTTT
TRBJ1-2,TRBD1,NA,TRBV28,CASRTGGVSNYGYTF,TGTGCCAGTAGGACAGGGGGCGTCTCTAACTATGGCTACACCTTC
TRBJ1-4,NA,NA,TRBV18,CASSPRPGNEKLFF,TGTGCCAGCTCACCGCGACCTGGGAATGAAAAACTGTTTTTT
TRBJ2-7,NA,few,TRBV11-3,CASSLGFEARWKQYF,TGTGCCAGCAGCTTAGGGTTCGAGGCTAGATGGAAGCAGTACTTC
TRBJ1-6,NA,many,TRBV11-3,CASSFPVQGGYNSPLHF,TGTGCCAGCAGCTTCCCTGTGCAGGGAGGATATAATTCACCCCTCCACTTT
TRBJ2-5,TRBD1,few,TRBV5-1,CASSKGQGQETQYF,TGCGCCAGCAGCAAAGGACAGGGCCAAGAGACCCAGTACTTC
TRBJ1-1,TRBD1,NA,TRBV19,CASRLQGLHTEAFF,TGTGCCAGTAGGCTACAGGGGCTTCACACTGAAGCTTTCTTT
TRBJ2-3,TRBD2,NA,TRBV15,CATSRDWASGGRTDTQYF,TGTGCCACCAGCAGAGATTGGGCTAGCGGGGGACGCACAGATACGCAGTATTTT
TRBJ1-1,TRBD1,NA,TRBV29-1,CSVELDRGAGEAFF,TGCAGCGTTGAGCTGGACAGGGGGGCTGGTGAAGCTTTCTTT